Listed below are T cell receptor beta chains from one sample, sequenced in a study of vaccination effects on CD4 cells after COVID-19. TCRdb's copy holds only in-frame clones and misses some; the assay was immunoSEQ multiplex PCR. The table records some 52,000 clones, 60% to 80% of them present only once. These receptors lack a known antigen. The starting material was CD4+ T cells from PBMCs cultured with HCoV-OC43 spike peptides, obtained before COVID-19 vaccination. All receptors derive from a human donor who received a COVID-19 vaccine. The CDR3 runs from the conserved cysteine through the conserved F or W. D genes are given only for firm matches. The size of a clone is reported for some rows only, either as once, few or many, or as a class for expanded clones.

V gene	D gene	J gene	clone size	CDR3 DNA	CDR3 protein
TRBV5-1	NA	TRBJ1-6	NA	TGCGCCAGCAGCTTGGTCCCGGGGGCCACTAATTCACCCCTCCACTTT	CASSLVPGATNSPLHF
TRBV5-1	NA	TRBJ2-3	NA	TGCGCCAGCAGCTTGGCACGAGGGAGTAGCACAGATACGCAGTATTTT	CASSLARGSSTDTQYF
TRBV4-1	NA	TRBJ1-5	NA	TGCGCCAGCAGCCAAGAGTCTGTACGGGCTTCACCCCTCAATCAGCCCCAGCATTTT	CASSQESVRASPLNQPQHF
TRBV5-1	NA	TRBJ1-5	NA	TGCGCCAGCAGCTTGGACCAGGGAGTTGCGCCCCAGCATTTT	CASSLDQGVAPQHF
TRBV6-5	NA	TRBJ1-5	NA	TGTGCCAGCAGTTACTCGCGTGGGCCCCAGCATTTT	CASSYSRGPQHF
TRBV24-1	TRBD1	TRBJ1-2	NA	TGTGCCACCAGTCCGGGACAGGGCTCGAATGGCTACACCTTC	CATSPGQGSNGYTF
TRBV18	NA	TRBJ1-2	NA	TGTGCCAGCTCAGAGGGTCAAGTCTATGGCTACACCTTC	CASSEGQVYGYTF
TRBV9	NA	TRBJ2-1	NA	TGTGCCAGCAGCGTAGAGGGGCAGGGCGACCACAATGAGCAGTTCTTC	CASSVEGQGDHNEQFF
TRBV27	NA	TRBJ1-6	medium-sized	TGTGCCAGCAGTTTTTGGGGGGTGGCCGGTGGTAATTCACCCCTCCACTTT	CASSFWGVAGGNSPLHF
TRBV18	NA	TRBJ2-3	NA	TGTGCCAGCTCACCATACACAGATACGCAGTATTTT	CASSPYTDTQYF
TRBV6-1	TRBD1	TRBJ1-4	NA	TGTGCCAGCAGTTCTGGGACAGGGTCGATGTTTTTT	CASSSGTGSMFF
TRBV27	TRBD1	TRBJ1-4	few	TGTGCCAGCAGCTGGGACAGGCTTGCAACTAATGAAAAACTGTTTTTT	CASSWDRLATNEKLFF
TRBV5-1	NA	TRBJ2-5	NA	TGCGCCAGCAGCTGGGACCAAGAGACCCAGTACTTC	CASSWDQETQYF
TRBV30	NA	TRBJ2-2	NA	TGTGCCTGGAGACCCGGGTCCGCCGGGGAGCTGTTTTTT	CAWRPGSAGELFF
TRBV1	NA	TRBJ2-2	once	TGCACCAGCAGCCAATATAAAGCGGGCGCGAACACCGGGGAGCTGTTTTTT	CTSSQYKAGANTGELFF
TRBV6-1	NA	TRBJ1-3	once	TGTGCCAGCAGTGAAATCCCGGGATTAACCATATATTTT	CASSEIPGLTIYF
TRBV7-4	TRBD1	TRBJ1-6	NA	TGTGCCAGCAGCAAACCTTACAGGGGGGGGTCACCCCTCCACTTT	CASSKPYRGGSPLHF
TRBV3-1/TRBV3-2	NA	TRBJ1-6	NA	TGTGCCAGCAGCCTCAGGGTAGGGTCACCCCTCCACTTT	CASSLRVGSPLHF
TRBV9	TRBD1	TRBJ2-5	NA	TGTGCCAGCAGCGTAGCGGGACAGGGGGCAGAGACCCAGTACTTC	CASSVAGQGAETQYF
TRBV7-3	NA	TRBJ2-5	NA	TGTGCCAGCAGCTCTGGGTCTCAAGACACCCAGTACTTC	CASSSGSQDTQYF
TRBV18	NA	TRBJ1-1	NA	TGTGCCAGCTCACCACGTCCCGAGGCGAGGATTACTGAAGCTTTCTTT	CASSPRPEARITEAFF
TRBV7-2	NA	TRBJ2-3	few	TGTGCCAGCAGCTTAGGAGACACCACAGATACGCAGTATTTT	CASSLGDTTDTQYF
TRBV18	NA	TRBJ1-1	NA	TGTGCCAGCTCACCAAGACTGTCGAACACTGAAGCTTTCTTT	CASSPRLSNTEAFF
TRBV5-1	NA	TRBJ1-6	NA	TGCGCCAGCAGCTTGGCGGAGGACGGTCCTAATTCACCCCTCCACTTT	CASSLAEDGPNSPLHF
TRBV7-9	NA	TRBJ1-1	few	TGTGCCAGCAGCTTAACCGCGAACACTGAAGCTTTCTTT	CASSLTANTEAFF
TRBV7-3	NA	TRBJ2-1	NA	TGTGCCAGCAGCTTATATGGAAGCAGCTCCTACAATGAGCAGTTCTTC	CASSLYGSSSYNEQFF
TRBV24-1	TRBD2	TRBJ2-5	NA	TGTGCCACCAGTCTCACTAGCGGGGTCCAAGAGACCCAGTACTTC	CATSLTSGVQETQYF
TRBV30	NA	TRBJ1-6	NA	TGTGCCTGGGGACGGCGAAATTCACCCCTCCACTTT	CAWGRRNSPLHF
TRBV4-3	NA	TRBJ2-5	NA	TGCGCCAGCAGCCAAGACTATGGGGAGACCCAGTACTTC	CASSQDYGETQYF